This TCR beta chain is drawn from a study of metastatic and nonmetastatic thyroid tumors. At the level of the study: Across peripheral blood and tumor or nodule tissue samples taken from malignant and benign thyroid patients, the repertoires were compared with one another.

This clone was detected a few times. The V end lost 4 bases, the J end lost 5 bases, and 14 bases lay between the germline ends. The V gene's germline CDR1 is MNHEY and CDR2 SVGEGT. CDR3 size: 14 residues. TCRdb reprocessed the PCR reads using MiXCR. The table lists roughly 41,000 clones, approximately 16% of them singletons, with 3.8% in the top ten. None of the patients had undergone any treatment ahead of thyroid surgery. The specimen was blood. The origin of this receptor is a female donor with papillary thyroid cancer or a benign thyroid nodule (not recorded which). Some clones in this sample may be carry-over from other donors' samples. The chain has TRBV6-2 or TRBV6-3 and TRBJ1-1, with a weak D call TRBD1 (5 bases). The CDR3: CASSSSAGGTEAFF. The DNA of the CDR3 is TGTGCCAGCAGTTCCTCGGCGGGGGGGACTGAAGCTTTCTTT.